The T cell receptor beta chain under discussion was sequenced for a study of cytomegalovirus exposure and HLA in healthy donors. As for the study in general: One earlier analysis, a look at approximately 190 million T cells, found about 100 million unique TCR beta sequences.

Turning to this clone: Its antigen remains unidentified.

The study's findings and limits: Near-uniform donor sequencing depth was presumed by presence/absence analyses.

PCR amplification relied on 60 Vbeta primers (plus 13 Jbeta primers). Only in-frame clones appear in the TCRdb table, and some are missing; sequencing was by immunoSEQ multiplex PCR. The table has approximately 130,000 clones, approximately 89% seen once. The CDR3 runs 13 residues. V gave up 8 bases and J gave up 1 base, with 9 bases separating them. Germline values: CDR1 SNHLY, CDR2 FYNNEI. Sequenced sample: PBMCs. This clonotype was obtained from a young woman in good health and CMV-seropositive. This chain joins TRBV2 and TRBJ1-5; TRBD1 is a possible D gene (6 bases). The CDR3 nucleotides read TGTGCCAGCGAGAGGGGGAGCAATCAGCCCCAGCATTTT. Amino acids: CASERGSNQPQHF. Full variable domain (rest looked up from reference TRBV2 and TRBJ1-5): EPEVTQTPSHQVTQMGQEVILRCVPISNHLYFYWYRQILGQKVEFLVSFYNNEISEKSEIFDDQFSVERPDGSNFTLKIRSTKLEDSAMYFCASERGSNQPQHFGDGTRLSIL.